The next 2 T cell receptor beta chains were all read from a single sample in a study of T cell responses to AZD1222 COVID-19 vaccine (dated by TCRdb to about 2021). According to the study, the label for this sample's time point signals: baseline before first vaccination. Receptor libraries were prepared by the immunoSEQ multiplex PCR assay. Held by TCRdb, this immuneACCESS table contains in-frame sequences only and omits some clones. Under half of the omission traces to an unresolved V gene where checked; the cause of the rest is unknown. The sample includes roughly 100,000 clones, with roughly 89% observed a single time. 45% to 50% of the sample belongs to the ten largest clones. The sample in question was peripheral blood, obtained on day 0 of AZD1222 vaccination. These TCRs come from an adult in good health.

V gene TRBV12-5 combines with J gene TRBJ2-7; 8 bases are a match to TRBD1. Trimming removed 5 bases from V and 4 bases from J; junction bases left unmatched: 4. The CDR3 is 13 residues long. Per germline, CDR1 LGHNT and CDR2 FRNRAP. DNA for the CDR3: TGTGCTAGTGGTAGGACAGGGACATACGAGCAGTACTTC. This codes for CASGRTGTYEQYF. Supplemented by reference TRBV12-5 and TRBJ2-7, the full variable domain reads DARVTQTPRHKVTEMGQEVTMRCQPILGHNTVFWYRQTMMQGLELLAYFRNRAPLDDSGMPKDRFSAEMPDATLATLKIQPSEPRDSAVYFCASGRTGTYEQYFGPGTRLTVT.

The V gene is TRBV7-8, the J gene TRBJ2-7, with 7 bases that match TRBD1. This CDR3 is built from 16 residues. CDR1 and CDR2 from the germline V gene are SGHVS and FQNEAQ. V gave up 6 bases and J gave up 2 bases; unmatched junction bases: 13. CDR3 sequence (DNA): TGTGCCAGCAGTAAACGGACAGGAGACTTAACCTACGAGCAGTACTTC. This encodes CASSKRTGDLTYEQYF.